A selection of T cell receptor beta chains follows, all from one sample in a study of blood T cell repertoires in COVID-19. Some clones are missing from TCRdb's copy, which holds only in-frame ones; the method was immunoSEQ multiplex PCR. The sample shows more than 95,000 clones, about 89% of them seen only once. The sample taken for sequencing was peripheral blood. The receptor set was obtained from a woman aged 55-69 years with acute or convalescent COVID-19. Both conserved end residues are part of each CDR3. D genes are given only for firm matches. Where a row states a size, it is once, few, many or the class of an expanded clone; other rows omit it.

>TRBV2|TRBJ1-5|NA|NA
CASRPGLPNQPQHF
TGTGCCAGCCGACCGGGACTGCCTAATCAGCCCCAGCATTTT
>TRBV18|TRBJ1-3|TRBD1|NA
CASSRFQGASGNTIYF
TGTGCCAGCTCAAGGTTTCAGGGGGCGTCTGGAAACACCATATATTTT
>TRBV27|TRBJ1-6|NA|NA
CASSLQLSLYNSPLHF
TGTGCCAGCAGTTTACAACTGAGCCTCTATAATTCACCCCTCCACTTT
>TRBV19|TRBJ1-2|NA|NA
CASSIGIQGNYGYTF
TGTGCCAGTAGTATAGGCATTCAGGGGAACTATGGCTACACCTTC
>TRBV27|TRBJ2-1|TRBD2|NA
CASSFGTSGSGEQFF
TGTGCCAGCAGTTTCGGGACTAGCGGGAGTGGTGAGCAGTTCTTC
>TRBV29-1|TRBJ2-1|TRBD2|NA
CSVLWRENSEQFF
TGCAGCGTTCTCTGGCGGGAGAATAGTGAGCAGTTCTTC
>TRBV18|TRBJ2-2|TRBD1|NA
CASSPYMDRDLTGELFF
TGTGCCAGCTCACCCTACATGGACAGGGATCTCACCGGGGAGCTGTTTTTT
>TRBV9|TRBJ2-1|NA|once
CASSTGDFTGEQFF
TGTGCCAGCAGCACCGGGGACTTCACGGGTGAGCAGTTCTTC
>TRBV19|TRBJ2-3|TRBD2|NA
CASSRISGTADTQYF
TGTGCCAGTAGTCGTATAAGCGGGACGGCAGATACGCAGTATTTT
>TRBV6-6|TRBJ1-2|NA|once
CASIEGQPSNYGYTF
TGTGCCAGCATCGAAGGACAGCCTTCTAACTATGGCTACACCTTC
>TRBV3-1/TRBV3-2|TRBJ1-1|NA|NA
CVVKQSTEAFF
TGTGTGGTGAAACAGAGCACTGAAGCTTTCTTT
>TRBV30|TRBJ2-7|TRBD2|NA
CAWSKGGLAGGYEQYF
TGTGCCTGGAGTAAGGGAGGTCTAGCGGGGGGCTACGAGCAGTACTTC
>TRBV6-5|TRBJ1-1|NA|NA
CASGVSGGTQAFF
TGTGCCAGTGGGGTCAGCGGGGGTACTCAAGCTTTCTTT
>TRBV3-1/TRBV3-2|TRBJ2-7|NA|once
CASSLGLPYEQYF
TGTGCCAGCAGCTTGGGACTTCCATACGAGCAGTACTTC
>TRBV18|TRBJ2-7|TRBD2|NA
CASSPYALRDYPYEQYF
TGTGCCAGCTCACCATACGCGCTCCGGGACTACCCATACGAGCAGTACTTC
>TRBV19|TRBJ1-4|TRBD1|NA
CASSVGQWSGKLFF
TGTGCCAGTAGTGTGGGACAGTGGAGTGGAAAACTGTTTTTT
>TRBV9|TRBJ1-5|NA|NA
CASSGPSGSQHF
TGTGCCAGCAGCGGCCCCTCCGGGTCCCAGCATTTT
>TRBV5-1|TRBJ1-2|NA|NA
CASSVDAGSYYGYTF
TGCGCCAGCAGCGTGGACGCGGGCAGCTACTATGGCTACACCTTC
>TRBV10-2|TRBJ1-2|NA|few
CASSESLGGHYGYTF
TGCGCCAGCAGTGAGTCCCTCGGAGGACACTATGGCTACACCTTC
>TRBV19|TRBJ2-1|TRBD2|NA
CASSIRLALEQFF
TGTGCCAGTAGTATCCGACTAGCGCTTGAGCAGTTCTTC
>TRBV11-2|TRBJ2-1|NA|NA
CASSLVSRDNEQFF
TGTGCCAGCAGCTTAGTTTCCCGCGACAATGAGCAGTTCTTC
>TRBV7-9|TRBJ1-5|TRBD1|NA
CASSPGGARWPQHF
TGTGCCAGCAGCCCAGGGGGTGCCCGGTGGCCCCAGCATTTT